Given below is one T cell receptor (beta chain) in context. Its antigen is undetermined. TCRdb's table, derived via immunoSEQ multiplex PCR, lists solely in-frame clones and lacks some. The repertoire holds about 130,000 clones, with 85% to 90% as singletons. The data were obtained in a study of T cell responses to AZD1222 COVID-19 vaccine. General observations from the study: Within unmutated variant regions lay the reported targets of nearly half of spike-specific TCRs. No repertoire was sampled before or during the peak T cell response, only after it. White British ancestry dominated among donors, who included more females, and clonal diversity was possibly underestimated. Only a handful of individuals given AZD1222 were seropositive at baseline.

The TCR was taken from an adult in good health. The sample here was peripheral blood, taken on day 0 of AZD1222 vaccination.

The CDR3 DNA is TGTGCCAGCTCACCCTCGGGACAGGCCGTCGGCACCATATATTTT. It specifies CASSPSGQAVGTIYF. The genes are TRBV18 and TRBJ1-3; 8 bases line up with TRBD1. From germline, CDR1 is KGHSH and CDR2 LQKENI. V was pared by 3 bases and J by 9 bases, with 10 bases of the junction left unmatched. The CDR3 totals 15 residues.